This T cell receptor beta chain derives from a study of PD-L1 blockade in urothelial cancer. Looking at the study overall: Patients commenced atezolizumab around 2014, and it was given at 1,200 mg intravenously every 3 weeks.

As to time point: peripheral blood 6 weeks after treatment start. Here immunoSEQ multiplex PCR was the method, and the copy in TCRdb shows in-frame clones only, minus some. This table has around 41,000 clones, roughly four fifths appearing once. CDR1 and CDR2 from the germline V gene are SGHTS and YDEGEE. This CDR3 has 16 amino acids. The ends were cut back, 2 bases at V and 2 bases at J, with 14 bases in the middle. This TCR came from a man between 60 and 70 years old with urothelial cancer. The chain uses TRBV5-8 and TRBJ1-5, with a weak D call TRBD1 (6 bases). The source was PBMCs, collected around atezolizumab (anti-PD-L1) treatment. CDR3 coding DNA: TGTGCCAGCAGCTTTAGCAGGGGAGTTGGCAATCAGCCCCAGCATTTT. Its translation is CASSFSRGVGNQPQHF.